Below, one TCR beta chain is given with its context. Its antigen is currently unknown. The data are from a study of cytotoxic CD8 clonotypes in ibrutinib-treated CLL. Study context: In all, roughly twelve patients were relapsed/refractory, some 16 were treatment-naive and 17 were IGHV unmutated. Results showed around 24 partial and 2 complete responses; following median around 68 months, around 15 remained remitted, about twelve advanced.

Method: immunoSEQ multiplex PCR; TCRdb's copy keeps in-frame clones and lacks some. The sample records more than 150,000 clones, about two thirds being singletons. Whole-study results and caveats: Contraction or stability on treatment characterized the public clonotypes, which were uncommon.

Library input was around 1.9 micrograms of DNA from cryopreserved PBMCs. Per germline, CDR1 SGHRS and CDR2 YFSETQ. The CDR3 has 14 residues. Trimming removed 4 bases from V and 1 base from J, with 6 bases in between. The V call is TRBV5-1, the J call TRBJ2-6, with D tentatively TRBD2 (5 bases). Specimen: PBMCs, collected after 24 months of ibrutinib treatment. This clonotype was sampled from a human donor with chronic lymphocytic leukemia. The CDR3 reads CASSPGSGANVLTF. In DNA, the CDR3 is TGCGCCAGCAGCCCGGGATCTGGGGCCAACGTCCTGACTTTC.